The 20 T cell receptor beta chains below were found in one sample sequenced in a study of CD8+CD57+ T cells in acquired aplastic anemia. Genomic DNA acted as the template from which TCR beta VDJ combination and CDR3 sequence profiling were carried out. TCRdb called the reads again in MiXCR, with one record for every CDR3 protein. The table has about 200,000 distinct CDR3 sequences, about half seen once. CD8+CD57+ cell expansion, shown by flow cytometry, had occurred in the patients selected for sequencing. The specimen was sorted CD4+, CD8+, or CD8+CD57+ T cells (not recorded which) from PBMCs. These receptor sequences come from a human donor with aplastic anemia.

This clonotype was found a few times. J is TRBJ1-1 and V is TRBV28; 7 bases fit TRBD1. The V and J ends lost 5 bases and 3 bases, in that order; junction bases with no gene match: 9. CDR3 length: 15 amino acids. Germline assignment: CDR1 MDHEN and CDR2 SYDVKM. CDR3 DNA: TGTGCCAGCAGTCTTCGACAGGGCGGCGACACTGAAGCTTTCTTT. Its translation is CASSLRQGGDTEAFF.

The rearrangement links TRBV5-1 to TRBJ2-2; 12 bases fit TRBD1. The CDR3 length is 16 residues. V was clipped by 0 bases and J by 6 bases; unmatched bases: 3. Germline-derived CDR1 and CDR2 are SGHRS and YFSETQ. The CDR3 here is CASSLEGQGASGELFF. CDR3 coding DNA: TGCGCCAGCAGCTTGGAGGGACAGGGGGCGTCCGGGGAGCTGTTTTTT.

V gene TRBV11-2 combines with J gene TRBJ2-7; weak D call: TRBD2 (7 bases). The CDR3 has 13 amino acids. Germline V gives CDR1 SGHAT, CDR2 FQNNGV. Deletions cut 5 bases from V and 4 bases from J, with 12 bases between. CDR3 region: CASSQGGGYEQYF. The CDR3 DNA is TGTGCCAGCAGCCAAGGGGGGGGTTACGAGCAGTACTTC.

The chain recombines TRBV2 with TRBJ2-2; perhaps TRBD1 as D (6 bases). The CDR3 runs to 14 residues. The germline V gene has CDR1 SNHLY and CDR2 FYNNEI. V dropped 7 bases and J dropped 3 bases, with 12 bases sitting between them. For the CDR3, the DNA is TGTGCCAGCAAAGTTGGACAGCACACCGGGGAGCTGTTTTTT. Residues: CASKVGQHTGELFF.

The chain employs TRBV9 and TRBJ2-2; D possibly uses TRBD1 or TRBD2 (6 bases each). Germline CDR1 reads SGDLS; CDR2 reads YYNGEE. The V end was cut by 0 bases, the J end by 5 bases, with 17 bases between. CDR3 length: 17 residues. CDR3 sequence (DNA): TGTGCCAGCAGCGTAGGCAGGGGAGGAGTGGGGACCGGGGAGCTGTTTTTT. It yields the protein CASSVGRGGVGTGELFF.

This clonotype was recorded many times. V usage is TRBV7-3 and J usage is TRBJ2-5, with 7 bases aligning to TRBD2. The trim removed 6 bases at V and 3 bases at J, leaving 10 bases unmatched. The length of the CDR3 is 15 residues. The germline V gene encodes CDR1 SGHTA and CDR2 FQGTGA. In DNA form, the CDR3 reads TGTGCCAGCAGTCGAGGGGCGGGGAGGGAAGAGACCCAGTACTTC. The encoded protein is CASSRGAGREETQYF.

As for this clonotype: The missing conserved phenylalanine or tryptophan at the end of this CDR3 makes a read error likely. This chain joins TRBV30 and TRBJ2-5; D gene unclear. The CDR3 loop spans 13 amino acids. Trimming removed 2 bases at V and 5 bases at J, with 12 bases between. Per germline, CDR1 GTSNPN and CDR2 SVGIG (reference sequence). The CDR3: CAWSKQSGETQYL. The CDR3 DNA sequence: TGTGCCTGGAGTAAACAGTCCGGGGAGACCCAGTACCTC.

The chain recombines TRBV7-9 with TRBJ2-7; D is possibly TRBD1 (6 bases). The CDR3 covers 15 residues. Trimming left V 4 bases short and J 0 bases short, with 13 bases between. CDR1 is SEHNR and CDR2 is FQNEAQ in the germline V gene (reference sequence). CDR3 sequence: CASSSNRDTSYEQYF. The CDR3 coding sequence is TGTGCCAGCAGCTCCAACCGGGACACCTCCTACGAGCAGTACTTC.

Comments on this clonotype: This could be a read error, since a much larger clone is one nucleotide away. The rearrangement uses TRBV4-1 and TRBJ2-1, with TRBD2 as a possible D gene (7 bases). The ends were cut back, 1 base at V and 10 bases at J, with 14 bases in the middle. The V gene's germline CDR1 is MGHRA and CDR2 YSYEKL. The CDR3 has 14 amino acids. The CDR3 DNA sequence: TGCGCCAGCAGCCAAGTGGGGAGGGGGGGCGAGCAGTTCTTC. Translated, it gives CASSQVGRGGEQFF.

The DNA of the CDR3 is TGCAGTGCTAGTGCTAACTATGGCTACACCTTC. This codes for CSASANYGYTF. The chain employs TRBV20-1 and TRBJ1-2; D call uncertain. V was cut by 3 bases and J by 0 bases, with 2 bases left in between. The V gene's germline CDR1 is DFQATT and CDR2 SNEGSKA (reference sequence). The CDR3 loop spans 11 amino acids.

The chain recombines TRBV20-1 with TRBJ1-2, with D hard to call. Trimming cost V 0 bases and J 0 bases, with 5 bases left between them. This CDR3 contains 13 residues. Germline-derived CDR1 and CDR2 are DFQATT and SNEGSKA (reference sequence). The CDR3 DNA follows: TGCAGTGCTAGAGAGCAAGCTAACTATGGCTACACCTTC. It yields the protein CSAREQANYGYTF.

This sequence joins TRBV2 and TRBJ2-7, with TRBD2 identical over 9 bases. J was trimmed by 3 bases and V by 1 base; bases with no gene match: 4. The CDR3 is made up of 15 amino acids. CDR1 is SNHLY, CDR2 FYNNEI, per germline. This CDR3 reads CASSEGRLAVYEQYF. In nucleotides, the CDR3 is TGTGCCAGCAGTGAAGGAAGACTAGCGGTCTACGAGCAGTACTTC.

Worth noting for this clonotype: One junction end disagrees with the germline gene, perhaps due to a read error. V usage is TRBV6-1 and J usage is TRBJ2-5; D possibly corresponds to TRBD2 (6 bases). The CDR3 runs to 17 residues. Germline CDR1 MNHNS, CDR2 SASEGT. CDR3 sequence: CASSEAGAGWGQETQHF. Written as DNA, the CDR3 is TGTGCCAGCAGTGAAGCAGGGGCGGGATGGGGCCAAGAGACCCAGCACTTC.

This clonotype was counted at least ten times. The chain uses TRBV19 and TRBJ1-3; D gene uncertain. The length of the CDR3 is 15 residues. Looked up from germline, CDR1 is LNHDA and CDR2 is SQIVND (reference sequence). Trimming removed 7 bases from V and 2 bases from J, with 15 bases in between. In DNA, the CDR3 is TGTGCCAGTATGTTAGGCAGTGCGGCTGGAAACACCATATATTTT. This translates into CASMLGSAAGNTIYF. Supplemented by reference TRBV19 and TRBJ1-3, the full variable domain reads DGGITQSPKYLFRKEGQNVTLSCEQNLNHDAMYWYRQDPGQGLRLIYYSQIVNDFQKGDIAEGYSVSREKKESFPLTVTSAQKNPTAFYLCASMLGSAAGNTIYFGEGSWLTVV.

This clonotype was recorded many times. This rearrangement joins TRBV3-1 to TRBJ1-6; 10 nucleotides agree with TRBD1. CDR1 and CDR2 (germline): LGHDT, YNNKEL (reference sequence). V was clipped by 2 bases and J by 10 bases; unmatched bases: 2. The CDR3 is made up of 14 amino acids. CDR3 sequence: CASSQMTGGSPLHF. For the CDR3, the DNA is TGTGCCAGCAGCCAAATGACAGGGGGCTCACCCCTCCACTTT.

As to this clonotype: No conserved phenylalanine or tryptophan is present at the end of the CDR3, so a read error is the likely explanation. The chain carries TRBV7-2 and TRBJ1-1, with 7 bases identical to TRBD1. CDR1 is SGHTA and CDR2 is FQGNSA in the germline V gene. The CDR3 spans 14 residues. The ends lost 8 bases at V and 0 bases at J; junction bases unmatched: 6. CDR3 sequence reads: CASATTGLNTEAFL. The CDR3 coding sequence is TGTGCCAGCGCGACGACAGGGCTGAACACTGAAGCTTTCTTA.

In this sample, this clonotype turned up many times. The chain employs TRBV2 and TRBJ1-1; 7 bases match TRBD1. J gave up 7 bases and V 6 bases, and 8 bases lay outside the gene matches. This CDR3 is 13 amino acids long. Germline V lookup: CDR1 SNHLY, CDR2 FYNNEI. CDR3 nucleotide sequence: TGTGCCAGCAGCCGAGGGGGCGCGGATGAAGCTTTCTTT. This translates into CASSRGGADEAFF. Full variable domain (remainder filled in from reference TRBV2 and TRBJ1-1): EPEVTQTPSHQVTQMGQEVILRCVPISNHLYFYWYRQILGQKVEFLVSFYNNEISEKSEIFDDQFSVERPDGSNFTLKIRSTKLEDSAMYFCASSRGGADEAFFGQGTRLTVV.

This chain links TRBV15 with TRBJ1-2; D might be TRBD1 (5 bases). Deletions cut 6 bases from V and 6 bases from J, with 14 bases between. The CDR3 sequence is 13 residues long. Germline-derived CDR1 and CDR2 are LNHNV and YYDKDF (reference sequence). The CDR3 DNA reads as TGTGCCACCAGTCCCCATCTGGGGGATGGCTACACCTTC. Translated, it gives CATSPHLGDGYTF.

V is TRBV20-1 and J is TRBJ2-2; perhaps TRBD2 as D (5 bases). Germline V lookup: CDR1 DFQATT, CDR2 SNEGSKA (reference sequence). The CDR3 contains 15 residues. Trimming stripped 4 bases from V and 3 bases from J, with 15 bases between. As DNA, the CDR3 is TGCAGTGCTACCCAGTGGGCGCGGGACACCGGGGAGCTGTTTTTT. It yields the protein CSATQWARDTGELFF.

The chain employs TRBV4-1 and TRBJ1-2; D call uncertain. V lost 3 bases and J 0 bases, leaving 8 bases between the germline ends. Germline-derived CDR1 and CDR2 are MGHRA and YSYEKL. This CDR3 contains 14 residues. CDR3: CASSQVFTNYGYTF. The CDR3 DNA reads TGCGCCAGCAGCCAGGTATTTACTAACTATGGCTACACCTTC.